A selection of T cell receptor beta chains follows, all from one sample in a study of T cells in Graves' hyperthyroidism and ophthalmopathy. TCRdb reprocessed the multiplex PCR reads with MiXCR, giving one entry per CDR3 protein. In the table there are about 350,000 distinct CDR3 sequences, approximately 19% of which are singletons. The sequencing input was blood. These receptors were obtained from a woman between 18 and 29 years old with Graves' hyperthyroidism. The CDR3 runs from the conserved cysteine through the conserved F or W. The order of the fields is CDR3 DNA, CDR3 protein, V gene, clone size, D gene, J gene. The D gene is left open where the match is weak. For some rows the clone size is stated as once, few or many, or as a class when expanded; others skip it.

cdr3_nt: TGTGCCAGCAGTTTAACAGGGCCTGGTGAGACCCAGTACTTC
cdr3_aa: CASSLTGPGETQYF
v_call: TRBV12-3/TRBV12-4
clone_size: many
d_call: -
j_call: TRBJ2-5

cdr3_nt: TGTGCCAGCAGCTTACCGACAGGTTATGGCTACACCTTC
cdr3_aa: CASSLPTGYGYTF
v_call: TRBV7-9
clone_size: many
d_call: -
j_call: TRBJ1-2

cdr3_nt: TGTGCCAGCAGCTTAGGGACCTTAATCTACGAGCAGTACTTC
cdr3_aa: CASSLGTLIYEQYF
v_call: TRBV7-8
clone_size: -
d_call: -
j_call: TRBJ2-7

cdr3_nt: TGTGCCAGCAGCTCCCCACCGAGGGAGTACGAGCAGTACTTC
cdr3_aa: CASSSPPREYEQYF
v_call: TRBV7-2
clone_size: many
d_call: -
j_call: TRBJ2-7

cdr3_nt: TGTGCCAGCAGCTTAGGCGGGGGGGAATCTTACGAGCAGTACTTC
cdr3_aa: CASSLGGGESYEQYF
v_call: TRBV11-2
clone_size: -
d_call: TRBD2
j_call: TRBJ2-7

cdr3_nt: TGCAGTGCTAGTATGGAGACTCAGCCCCAGCATTTT
cdr3_aa: CSASMETQPQHF
v_call: TRBV20-1
clone_size: -
d_call: -
j_call: TRBJ1-5

cdr3_nt: TGTGCCACCAGCAGGAGGGGCCTGGGTCTGTGGACCCCCGACAATGAGCAGTTCTTC
cdr3_aa: CATSRRGLGLWTPDNEQFF
v_call: TRBV15
clone_size: -
d_call: -
j_call: TRBJ2-1

cdr3_nt: TGCGCCAGCAGCCTGGAGGGCTACCAAGAGACCCAGTACTTC
cdr3_aa: CASSLEGYQETQYF
v_call: TRBV5-1
clone_size: -
d_call: -
j_call: TRBJ2-5

cdr3_nt: TGTGCCAGCAGTGAAGCGCTTGGGGGCCAGGAGACCCAGTACTTC
cdr3_aa: CASSEALGGQETQYF
v_call: TRBV2
clone_size: many
d_call: -
j_call: TRBJ2-5

cdr3_nt: TGCAGCGCCGGACACGCGGGGACTGAAGCTTTCTTT
cdr3_aa: CSAGHAGTEAFF
v_call: TRBV29-1
clone_size: many
d_call: -
j_call: TRBJ1-1

cdr3_nt: TGTGCCAGCAGTTTAGTCTTCTCTGGAAACACCATATATTTT
cdr3_aa: CASSLVFSGNTIYF
v_call: TRBV12-3/TRBV12-4
clone_size: many
d_call: -
j_call: TRBJ1-3

cdr3_nt: TGCAGTGCTAATAAGGCGGACACCATATATTTT
cdr3_aa: CSANKADTIYF
v_call: TRBV20-1
clone_size: many
d_call: -
j_call: TRBJ1-3

cdr3_nt: TGTGCCAGCAAGGCAGGGGGCTATGGCTACACCTTC
cdr3_aa: CASKAGGYGYTF
v_call: TRBV12-3/TRBV12-4
clone_size: medium-sized
d_call: TRBD1
j_call: TRBJ1-2

cdr3_nt: TGCGCCAGCAGCAAGGATCTAGTCCCCGAGCAGTACTTC
cdr3_aa: CASSKDLVPEQYF
v_call: TRBV5-1
clone_size: once
d_call: -
j_call: TRBJ2-7

cdr3_nt: TGCAGTGCTACCTGGGAGACCCAGTACTTC
cdr3_aa: CSATWETQYF
v_call: TRBV20-1
clone_size: many
d_call: -
j_call: TRBJ2-5

cdr3_nt: TGCAGTGCTAGAGTGAGGGGGACCGGGGAGCTGTTTTTT
cdr3_aa: CSARVRGTGELFF
v_call: TRBV20-1
clone_size: -
d_call: -
j_call: TRBJ2-2

cdr3_nt: TGTGCCAGCAGCCAAGAAGAGGTCGACGATCAGCCTCAGCATTTT
cdr3_aa: CASSQEEVDDQPQHF
v_call: TRBV6-1
clone_size: -
d_call: -
j_call: TRBJ1-5

cdr3_nt: TGCACCAGCAGCCACGTAGCGGGGGCCTCCTACGAGCAGTACTTC
cdr3_aa: CTSSHVAGASYEQYF
v_call: TRBV5-1
clone_size: many
d_call: TRBD2
j_call: TRBJ2-7

cdr3_nt: TGTGCCACCAGCCCCCGCCGTGCGGGAAACACCATATATTTT
cdr3_aa: CATSPRRAGNTIYF
v_call: TRBV15
clone_size: many
d_call: -
j_call: TRBJ1-3

cdr3_nt: TGTGCCAGCAGTTGGGCCAAGAACACTGAAGCTTTCTTT
cdr3_aa: CASSWAKNTEAFF
v_call: TRBV7-9
clone_size: many
d_call: -
j_call: TRBJ1-1

cdr3_nt: TGTGCCAGCAGTTACTCTCCGGGACAGGGGGCCACCGACGCTTTCTTT
cdr3_aa: CASSYSPGQGATDAFF
v_call: TRBV6-2/TRBV6-3
clone_size: -
d_call: TRBD1
j_call: TRBJ1-1

cdr3_nt: TGCAGCGTCGCTGGAGGGATACTACCCCCCTACGAGCAGTACTTC
cdr3_aa: CSVAGGILPPYEQYF
v_call: TRBV29-1
clone_size: many
d_call: -
j_call: TRBJ2-7

cdr3_nt: TGTGCCAGCAGCTTAGTTGGGGGCTACGAGCAGTACTTC
cdr3_aa: CASSLVGGYEQYF
v_call: TRBV5-1
clone_size: many
d_call: -
j_call: TRBJ2-7

cdr3_nt: TGTGCCAGGAGACCGCCTCGGGGGGCCTGCTATGGCTACACCTTC
cdr3_aa: CARRPPRGACYGYTF
v_call: TRBV19
clone_size: many
d_call: -
j_call: TRBJ1-2

cdr3_nt: TGTGCCAGCAGTTACTCTGTCGAAAAAGAGACCCAGTACTTC
cdr3_aa: CASSYSVEKETQYF
v_call: TRBV6-2/TRBV6-3
clone_size: many
d_call: -
j_call: TRBJ2-5

cdr3_nt: TGTGCCAGCAGTTTATTTGGGCAGAATGGCTACACCTTC
cdr3_aa: CASSLFGQNGYTF
v_call: TRBV27
clone_size: many
d_call: -
j_call: TRBJ1-2

cdr3_nt: TGTGCCAGCAGCTCCATCGGAGGGGGAGAGACCCAGTACTTC
cdr3_aa: CASSSIGGGETQYF
v_call: TRBV7-3
clone_size: many
d_call: -
j_call: TRBJ2-5

cdr3_nt: TGTGCCAGCAGTGGGTTGGCAGGGGGCCCTCACAATGAGCAGTTCTTC
cdr3_aa: CASSGLAGGPHNEQFF
v_call: TRBV2
clone_size: few
d_call: TRBD1
j_call: TRBJ2-1

cdr3_nt: TGTGCCAGCAGAGGGGACTTGATCAACGAGCAGTACTTC
cdr3_aa: CASRGDLINEQYF
v_call: TRBV6-1
clone_size: -
d_call: -
j_call: TRBJ2-7

cdr3_nt: TGTGCCACCAGCAGAGATTCGGGACAGGGAGGACAGTGGGGCAATCAGCCCCAGCATTTT
cdr3_aa: CATSRDSGQGGQWGNQPQHF
v_call: TRBV15
clone_size: many
d_call: TRBD1
j_call: TRBJ1-5

cdr3_nt: TGTGCCAGCAGTTACTACGCCACCGGGGAGCTGTTTTTT
cdr3_aa: CASSYYATGELFF
v_call: TRBV6-2/TRBV6-3
clone_size: many
d_call: -
j_call: TRBJ2-2

cdr3_nt: TGTGCCAGCAGCGGGGACCTGGGAGTCCCCTACAATGAGCAGTTCTTC
cdr3_aa: CASSGDLGVPYNEQFF
v_call: TRBV28
clone_size: -
d_call: -
j_call: TRBJ2-1

cdr3_nt: TGTGCCAGCTCACCCCCCTTAACCGTTATCTCTGGGGCCAACGTCCTGACTTTC
cdr3_aa: CASSPPLTVISGANVLTF
v_call: TRBV18
clone_size: many
d_call: -
j_call: TRBJ2-6

cdr3_nt: TGTGCCAGCAGTCCCACGGGCCAGAACACTGAAGCTTTCTTT
cdr3_aa: CASSPTGQNTEAFF
v_call: TRBV12-3/TRBV12-4
clone_size: many
d_call: -
j_call: TRBJ1-1

cdr3_nt: TGCAGTGCTAGAGCAGGGGAACGGACGGCTATCGAGCAGTACTTC
cdr3_aa: CSARAGERTAIEQYF
v_call: TRBV20-1
clone_size: many
d_call: -
j_call: TRBJ2-7

cdr3_nt: TGTGCCAGCAGTGCCAGTGGGACAGACCAAGAGACCCAGTACTTC
cdr3_aa: CASSASGTDQETQYF
v_call: TRBV12-3/TRBV12-4
clone_size: -
d_call: TRBD1
j_call: TRBJ2-5